The 27 T cell receptor beta chains below all came from one sample that was sequenced in a study of cytomegalovirus exposure and HLA in healthy donors (dated by TCRdb to about 2017). The library was generated by the immunoSEQ multiplex PCR assay. The multiplex PCR relied on a mix of 60 forward primers for TCR Vbeta segments and 13 reverse primers for TCR Jbeta segments. TCRdb's version of the immuneACCESS table is confined to in-frame rearrangements and falls short of the full clone set. An unresolved V gene accounts for under half of the shortfall where checked; the remainder is of unknown origin. The sample table shows about 150,000 clones, and 75% are seen once. The ten largest account for about 11% of the sample. The sequenced sample consisted of PBMCs. The receptors shown here come from a man between 18 and 35 years old in good health and CMV-seropositive.

This clone occurred once. The V and J genes are TRBV2 and TRBJ2-1, with 12 positions matching TRBD2. V lost 7 bases to trimming and J lost 9 bases; unmatched junction nucleotides: 10. The CDR3 sequence is 15 residues long. Germline V lookup: CDR1 SNHLY, CDR2 FYNNEI. For the CDR3, the DNA is TGTGCCAGCAAACTAGCGGGAGGTAGGTTTAGTGAGCAGTTCTTC. This encodes CASKLAGGRFSEQFF.

The sample holds a few counts of this clone. The chain has TRBV5-4 and TRBJ1-1; TRBD1 might be the D (5 bases). V was clipped by 0 bases and J by 1 base, with 13 bases between them. The germline V gene encodes CDR1 SGHNT and CDR2 YYREEE (reference sequence). This CDR3 is 16 amino acids long. Here the CDR3 DNA reads TGTGCCAGCAGCTTGGGCCTAGGGACTAAGAACACTGAAGCTTTCTTT. It codes for CASSLGLGTKNTEAFF.

V is TRBV27 and J is TRBJ2-7, with 8 nucleotides matching TRBD2. The CDR3 sequence is 16 residues long. In germline, CDR1 is MNHEY, CDR2 SMNVEV (reference sequence). V lost 5 bases and J lost 3; bases outside the gene matches: 12. The CDR3 spells CASSPRGGRISYEQYF. CDR3 coding DNA: TGTGCCAGCAGTCCCCGCGGGGGGCGGATAAGCTACGAGCAGTACTTC.

The J gene is TRBJ2-7, the V gene TRBV5-4, with 7 bases matching TRBD1. Germline values: CDR1 SGHNT, CDR2 YYREEE (reference sequence). Germline trimming cut 2 bases from V and 3 bases from J; bases unmatched to any gene: 2. This CDR3 has 13 amino acids. The CDR3 DNA reads as TGTGCCAGCAGCTTTAGGGACAGCTACGAGCAGTACTTC. It translates to CASSFRDSYEQYF.

The rearrangement uses TRBV20-1 and TRBJ2-7, with 8 bases matching TRBD2. The J segment lost 5 bases and the V segment lost 8 bases, leaving 5 bases of the junction unmatched. The CDR3 extends over 11 amino acids. CDR1 is DFQATT and CDR2 is SNEGSKA in the germline V gene (reference sequence). This chain's CDR3 is CSIAGGDEQYF. In DNA form, the CDR3 reads TGCAGTATCGCCGGGGGGGACGAGCAGTACTTC.

The chain uses TRBV6-5 and TRBJ1-5; D is ambiguous. This CDR3 contains 13 residues. V gave up 3 bases and J gave up 3 bases, with 6 bases separating them. CDR1 is MNHEY, CDR2 SVGAGI, per germline. The CDR3 region has the DNA TGTGCCAGCAGTTATCAGATCAATCAGCCCCAGCATTTT. It encodes CASSYQINQPQHF.

The chain links TRBV1 to TRBJ2-2; the table's D call of TRBD2 was not tested on the DNA. TRBV1 is classified as a pseudogene. The CDR3 is made up of 18 amino acids. CDR3 residues: CTSSQVGLAPSYTGELFF. The CDR3 coding sequence is TGCACCAGCAGCCAAGTGGGACTAGCGCCGAGTTACACCGGGGAGCTGTTTTTT.

The rearrangement uses TRBV19 and TRBJ1-5; possible D gene TRBD1, 6 bases. CDR1 and CDR2 from the germline V gene are LNHDA and SQIVND (reference sequence). The length of the CDR3 is 15 residues. The V gene lost 9 bases and the J gene lost 9 bases, with 24 bases spanning the gap. CDR3 sequence: CASLAFGQTVGPQHF. The CDR3 DNA follows: TGTGCCAGCCTAGCTTTTGGACAGACAGTGGGGCCCCAGCATTTT.

As for this clone: The junction differs from germline at one of its ends, possibly a read error. The chain employs TRBV5-4 and TRBJ2-2, with 9 bases fitting TRBD2. The CDR3 runs 15 residues. CDR1 and CDR2 (germline): SGHNT, YYREEE (reference sequence). CDR3 in amino acids: CPSSPIAGATGELFF. CDR3 nucleotides: TGTCCCAGCAGCCCAATAGCGGGAGCCACCGGGGAGCTGTTTTTT.

This chain uses TRBV11-2 with TRBJ2-7, with D unclear. Germline values: CDR1 SGHAT, CDR2 FQNNGV. V was shortened by 5 bases and J by 0 bases, with 17 bases between the two germline ends. The CDR3 contains 16 residues. The CDR3 nucleotides read TGTGCCAGCAGCCACGATTTTATCCTGAGCTCCTACGAGCAGTACTTC. It specifies CASSHDFILSSYEQYF.

The rearrangement uses TRBV28 and TRBJ2-3, with D unresolved. V was clipped by 6 bases and J by 0 bases, with 13 bases between them. The CDR3 extends over 15 amino acids. From germline, CDR1 is MDHEN and CDR2 SYDVKM. Here the CDR3 reads CASSTTGASTDTQYF. DNA of the CDR3: TGTGCCAGCAGCACCACGGGTGCCAGCACAGATACGCAGTATTTT.

The chain links TRBV28 to TRBJ2-7; D is possibly TRBD1 (5 bases). V was pared by 9 bases and J by 4 bases, with 16 bases between. This CDR3 has 13 residues. CDR1 and CDR2 (germline): MDHEN, SYDVKM. The CDR3 DNA reads as TGTGCCAGTCACCCGCAGGGTAGTTACGAGCAGTACTTC. Amino acid sequence: CASHPQGSYEQYF.

V and J are TRBV7-8 and TRBJ2-2; TRBD2 might be the D (6 bases). The CDR3 loop spans 14 amino acids. Germline CDR1 and CDR2: SGHVS and FQNEAQ. The V and J ends lost 1 base and 6 bases respectively, with 9 bases between them. In nucleotides, the CDR3 is TGTGCCAGCAGCTTAGTGGGGAGGTCCGGGGAGCTGTTTTTT. Translation: CASSLVGRSGELFF.

The rearrangement uses TRBV13 and TRBJ2-1; D perhaps matches TRBD2 (11 bases). CDR1 and CDR2 (germline): PRHDT, FYEKMQ (reference sequence). The ends were cut back, 5 bases at V and 10 bases at J, with 24 bases in the middle. The CDR3 totals 16 residues. CDR3 sequence (DNA): TGTGCCAGCAGCGGGGTAGCGGGAGGGACAGGGGACGAGCAGTTCTTC. It specifies CASSGVAGGTGDEQFF. The full variable domain, its missing parts supplied by reference TRBV13 and TRBJ2-1, is AAGVIQSPRHLIKEKRETATLKCYPIPRHDTVYWYQQGPGQDPQFLISFYEKMQSDKGSIPDRFSAQQFSDYHSELNMSSLELGDSALYFCASSGVAGGTGDEQFFGPGTRLTVL.

V is TRBV7-2 and J is TRBJ2-5; the match to TRBD2 covers 7 bases. The junction had 7 bases not matched to a gene; V was cut back by 4 bases and J by 2 bases. CDR1 is SGHTA and CDR2 is FQGNSA in the germline V gene. The CDR3 runs to 15 residues. In DNA form, the CDR3 reads TGTGCCAGCAGCTGGGGAGGGGCGGGGCAAGAGACCCAGTACTTC. Translating it yields CASSWGGAGQETQYF.

The V call is TRBV9, the J call TRBJ2-2; 9 bases match TRBD2. CDR1 and CDR2 from the germline V gene are SGDLS and YYNGEE. The CDR3 runs 16 residues. Trimming at V came to 4 bases and at J to 4 bases, leaving 8 bases not matched to a gene. CDR3 protein: CASSYLTTSGTGELFF. DNA for the CDR3: TGTGCCAGCAGCTACCTGACGACTAGCGGCACCGGGGAGCTGTTTTTT.

This chain joins TRBV4-1 and TRBJ2-2, with TRBD2 matching over 7 bases. In germline, CDR1 is MGHRA, CDR2 YSYEKL. CDR3 length: 19 residues. The V and J ends lost 1 base and 5 bases, in that order; junction bases with no gene match: 16. The CDR3 nucleotides are TGCGCCAGCAGCCAAGGGAAATATCCTAGCGGAGTTGGGACCGGGGAGCTGTTTTTT. Its translation is CASSQGKYPSGVGTGELFF.

The J gene is TRBJ2-7, the V gene TRBV28, with TRBD2 matching 10 bases. Trimming took 6 bases from V and 9 from J; bases not matched to a gene: 14. The CDR3 runs to 15 residues. Germline CDR1 MDHEN, CDR2 SYDVKM. CDR3 sequence reads: CASRTPGLAGVAQYF. CDR3 DNA: TGTGCCAGCAGGACCCCCGGGCTAGCGGGAGTGGCGCAGTACTTC.

The chain recombines TRBV7-9 with TRBJ2-4, with TRBD1 matching 9 bases. V lost 5 bases, J lost 9 bases, and 2 bases stayed unmatched. The CDR3 spans 12 residues. Germline values: CDR1 SEHNR, CDR2 FQNEAQ (reference sequence). Here the CDR3 DNA reads TGTGCCAGCAGCCAGACAGGGGGCATTCAGTACTTC. Translating it yields CASSQTGGIQYF.

The J gene is TRBJ2-7, the V gene TRBV7-3; D perhaps matches TRBD2 (5 bases). Germline lookup yields CDR1 SGHTA and CDR2 FQGTGA. The V gene lost 4 bases and the J gene lost 6 bases, with 13 bases spanning the gap. The CDR3 consists of 13 residues. In DNA form, the CDR3 reads TGTGCCAGCAGCTCCAGCGGTAGGAGCGAGCAGTACTTC. Encoded protein: CASSSSGRSEQYF.

The chain recombines TRBV11-3 with TRBJ2-7; 8 nucleotides align to TRBD2. The CDR3 is made up of 15 amino acids. Trimming cost V 3 bases and J 5 bases; bases outside gene matches: 9. Germline assignment: CDR1 SGHNT and CDR2 YENEEA. DNA for the CDR3: TGTGCCAGCAGCTTTGGCCGGGAGGGAGTGGACGAGCAGTACTTC. Protein product: CASSFGREGVDEQYF.

The chain recombines TRBV30 with TRBJ1-1; unclear D gene. Between the trimmed V and J ends, which lost 5 bases and 5 bases, there was a span of 15 bases. Germline V gene data show CDR1 as GTSNPN and CDR2 as SVGIG (reference sequence). The CDR3 covers 13 residues. This CDR3 reads CAWPGDGGTEAFF. The DNA for the CDR3 is TGTGCCTGGCCCGGGGATGGAGGAACTGAAGCTTTCTTT.

This clone showed up just a few times. The identical CDR3 is also encoded by other nucleotide sequences in the sample. V gene TRBV28 combines with J gene TRBJ2-7, with D unclear. With 8 bases removed from V and 0 bases from J, the gap between germline ends came to 5 bases. The germline V gene encodes CDR1 MDHEN and CDR2 SYDVKM. The length of the CDR3 is 11 residues. The CDR3 loop is CASGSSYEQYF. The DNA of the CDR3 is TGTGCCAGCGGCAGCTCCTACGAGCAGTACTTC.

This clone was counted ten times or more. The CDR3, as DNA: TGTGCCAGCAGTGAAGGGGGAGATACAGATACGCAGTATTTT. It codes for CASSEGGDTDTQYF. The chain joins TRBV6-4 to TRBJ2-3; a weak D match, TRBD1 (6 bases). The CDR3 runs 14 residues. The ends were cut back, 3 bases at V and 3 bases at J, with 10 bases in the middle. The germline V gene has CDR1 MRHNA and CDR2 SNTAGT.

The chain joins TRBV7-9 to TRBJ2-1; no clear D. Germline-derived CDR1 and CDR2 are SEHNR and FQNEAQ (reference sequence). The CDR3 spans 14 residues. Between the trimmed V and J ends, which lost 6 bases and 0 bases, there was a span of 9 bases. The CDR3 DNA follows: TGTGCCAGCAGACCTGAGAACTCCTACAATGAGCAGTTCTTC. Protein: CASRPENSYNEQFF. Full variable domain (remainder filled in from reference TRBV7-9 and TRBJ2-1): DTGVSQNPRHKITKRGQNVTFRCDPISEHNRLYWYRQTLGQGPEFLTYFQNEAQLEKSRLLSDRFSAERPKGSFSTLEIQRTEQGDSAMYLCASRPENSYNEQFFGPGTRLTVL.

The V call is TRBV2, the J call TRBJ2-3; 10 nucleotides align to TRBD2. Germline V lookup: CDR1 SNHLY, CDR2 FYNNEI. CDR3 length: 13 residues. V lost 6 bases, J lost 5 bases, and 2 bases stayed unmatched. For the CDR3, the DNA is TGTGCCAGCAGGGGACTAGCGAGAGATACGCAGTATTTT. Protein: CASRGLARDTQYF.

The chain links TRBV9 to TRBJ1-1; no clear D. The CDR3 runs 13 residues. Germline loops: CDR1 SGDLS, CDR2 YYNGEE. Trimming stripped 2 bases from V and 7 bases from J, with 12 bases between. CDR3 residues: CASSVAGFSEAFF. DNA of the CDR3: TGTGCCAGCAGCGTCGCAGGATTCAGTGAAGCTTTCTTT.